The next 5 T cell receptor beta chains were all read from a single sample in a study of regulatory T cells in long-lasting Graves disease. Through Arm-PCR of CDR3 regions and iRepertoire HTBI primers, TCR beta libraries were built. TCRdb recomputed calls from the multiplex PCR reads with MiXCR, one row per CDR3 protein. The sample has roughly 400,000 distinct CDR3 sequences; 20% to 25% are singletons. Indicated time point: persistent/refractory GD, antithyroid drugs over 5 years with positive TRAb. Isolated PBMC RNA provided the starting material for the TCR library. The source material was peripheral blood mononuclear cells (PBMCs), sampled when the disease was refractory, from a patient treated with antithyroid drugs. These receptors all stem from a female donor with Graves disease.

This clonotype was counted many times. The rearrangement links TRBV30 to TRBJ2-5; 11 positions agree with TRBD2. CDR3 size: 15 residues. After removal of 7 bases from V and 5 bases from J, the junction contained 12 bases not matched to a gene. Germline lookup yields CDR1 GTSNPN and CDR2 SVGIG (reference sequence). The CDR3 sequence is CALSQGLAAQETQYF. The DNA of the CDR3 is TGTGCCTTAAGTCAGGGACTAGCGGCTCAGGAGACCCAGTACTTC. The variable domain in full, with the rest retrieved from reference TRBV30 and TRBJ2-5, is SQTIHQWPATLVQPVGSPLSLECTVEGTSNPNLYWYRQAAGRGLQLLFYSVGIGQISSEVPQNLSASRPQDRQFILSSKKLLLSDSGFYLCALSQGLAAQETQYFGPGTRLLVL.

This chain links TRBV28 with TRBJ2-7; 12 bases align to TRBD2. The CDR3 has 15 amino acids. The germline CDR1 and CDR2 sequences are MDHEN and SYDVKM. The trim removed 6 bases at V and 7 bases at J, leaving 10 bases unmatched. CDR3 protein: CASREGTSGYNEQYF. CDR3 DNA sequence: TGTGCCAGCAGGGAAGGGACTAGCGGGTACAATGAGCAGTACTTC. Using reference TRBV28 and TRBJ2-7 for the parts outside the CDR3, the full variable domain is DVKVTQSSRYLVKRTGEKVFLECVQDMDHENMFWYRQDPGLGLRLIYFSYDVKMKEKGDIPEGYSVSREKKERFSLILESASTNQTSMYLCASREGTSGYNEQYFGPGTRLTVT.

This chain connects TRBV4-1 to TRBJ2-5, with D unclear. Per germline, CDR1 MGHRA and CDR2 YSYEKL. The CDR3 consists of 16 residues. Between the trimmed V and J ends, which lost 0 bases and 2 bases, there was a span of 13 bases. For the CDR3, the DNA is TGCGCCAGCAGCCAAGATTCGTTTGGGTCACAAGAGACCCAGTACTTC. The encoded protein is CASSQDSFGSQETQYF.

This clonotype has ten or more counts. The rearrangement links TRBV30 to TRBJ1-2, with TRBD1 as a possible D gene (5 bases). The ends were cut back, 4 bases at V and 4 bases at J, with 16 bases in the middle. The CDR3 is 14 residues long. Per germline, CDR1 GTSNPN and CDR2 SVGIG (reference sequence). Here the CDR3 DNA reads TGTGCCTGGACGAGCCTCGGGGGGAGCTATGGCTACACCTTC. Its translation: CAWTSLGGSYGYTF.

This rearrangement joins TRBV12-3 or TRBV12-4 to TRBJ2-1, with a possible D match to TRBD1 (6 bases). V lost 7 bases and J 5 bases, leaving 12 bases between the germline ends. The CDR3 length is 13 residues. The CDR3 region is CASILSGDNEQFF. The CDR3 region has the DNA TGTGCCAGCATCCTCTCAGGGGACAATGAGCAGTTCTTC.